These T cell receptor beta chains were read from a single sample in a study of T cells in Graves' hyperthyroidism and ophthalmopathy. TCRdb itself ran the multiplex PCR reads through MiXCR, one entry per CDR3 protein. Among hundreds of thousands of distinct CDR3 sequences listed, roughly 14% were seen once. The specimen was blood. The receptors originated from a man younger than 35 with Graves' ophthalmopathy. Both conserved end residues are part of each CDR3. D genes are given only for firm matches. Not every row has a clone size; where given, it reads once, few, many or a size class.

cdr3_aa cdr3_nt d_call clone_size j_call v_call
CATSDLDRGRSGEQFF TGTGCCACCAGTGATTTAGACAGGGGGCGGTCGGGTGAGCAGTTCTTC TRBD1 many TRBJ2-1 TRBV24-1
CASSLAQPDTQYF TGTGCCAGCAGTTTAGCCCAGCCAGATACGCAGTATTTT - many TRBJ2-3 TRBV12-3/TRBV12-4
CASSLGHGGPQETQYF TGTGCCAGCAGCTTAGGGCACGGGGGGCCCCAAGAGACCCAGTACTTC - many TRBJ2-5 TRBV11-2
CAGLGANEKLFF TGTGCCGGGCTCGGGGCTAATGAAAAACTGTTTTTT - many TRBJ1-4 TRBV30
CSASDREGLETQYF TGCAGTGCTTCGGACAGGGAGGGGTTGGAGACCCAGTACTTC - few TRBJ2-5 TRBV20-1
CASSMGSSSYNEQFF TGTGCCAGTAGTATGGGATCGAGCTCCTACAATGAGCAGTTCTTC - - TRBJ2-1 TRBV19
CASSPHSLADGYTF TGTGCCAGCAGTCCTCACTCCCTGGCCGACGGCTACACCTTC - many TRBJ1-2 TRBV12-3/TRBV12-4
CASRTSGGSTDTQYF TGTGCCAGCAGGACTAGCGGGGGCTCCACAGATACGCAGTATTTT TRBD2 - TRBJ2-3 TRBV7-2
CASRHTGTLENKLFF TGTGCCAGCAGACATACCGGGACCCTGGAGAACAAACTGTTTTTT - - TRBJ1-4 TRBV7-8
CAWSVGTGDGNTIYF TGTGCCTGGAGTGTTGGGACAGGGGATGGAAACACCATATATTTT TRBD1 - TRBJ1-3 TRBV30
CASSRNSGSSYEQYF TGCGCCAGCAGCAGAAATAGCGGGAGCTCCTACGAGCAGTACTTC TRBD2 - TRBJ2-7 TRBV5-1
CSVDSAYNEQFF TGCAGCGTTGACTCAGCCTACAATGAGCAGTTCTTC - few TRBJ2-1 TRBV29-1
CASSLGADDTYNEQFF TGTGCCAGCAGCTTAGGGGCAGACGATACGTACAATGAGCAGTTCTTC - many TRBJ2-1 TRBV7-8
CASSSNSGIQETQYF TGTGCCAGCAGCTCAAACTCCGGGATACAAGAGACCCAGTACTTC - many TRBJ2-5 TRBV7-9
CASSTGEGYYNEQFF TGTGCCAGCAGTACGGGGGAGGGCTACTACAATGAGCAGTTCTTC TRBD2 many TRBJ2-1 TRBV6-1
CASGERRGNEKLFF TGTGCCAGCGGGGAACGCAGGGGGAATGAAAAACTGTTTTTT TRBD1 - TRBJ1-4 TRBV12-3/TRBV12-4
CASSPGTGESSPLHF TGTGCCAGCTCACCAGGGACAGGGGAGTCTTCACCCCTCCACTTT TRBD1 many TRBJ1-6 TRBV18
CASRRVRNSPLHF TGTGCCAGCAGGAGGGTTCGCAATTCACCCCTCCACTTT - - TRBJ1-6 TRBV6-1
CASSPRGMDTGELFF TGTGCCAGCAGCCCCCGGGGTATGGACACCGGGGAGCTGTTTTTT - few TRBJ2-2 TRBV9
CASSTSPAGNEQFF TGTGCCAGCAGCACCTCCCCGGCGGGCAATGAGCAGTTCTTC - many TRBJ2-1 TRBV7-9